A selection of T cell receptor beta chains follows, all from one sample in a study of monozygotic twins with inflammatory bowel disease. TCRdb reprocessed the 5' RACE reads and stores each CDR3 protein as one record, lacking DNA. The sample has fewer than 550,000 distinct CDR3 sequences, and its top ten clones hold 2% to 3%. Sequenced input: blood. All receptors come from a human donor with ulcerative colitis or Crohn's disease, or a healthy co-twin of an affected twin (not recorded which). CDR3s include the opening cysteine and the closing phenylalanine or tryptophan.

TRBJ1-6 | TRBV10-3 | CAISATAGGGSPLHF
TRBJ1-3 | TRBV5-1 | CASSPPGDTIYF
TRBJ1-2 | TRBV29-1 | CSVDTMEYYGYTF
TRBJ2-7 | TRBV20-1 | CSATKGDKAYEQYF
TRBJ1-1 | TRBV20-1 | CSARIRDRGIGTEAFF
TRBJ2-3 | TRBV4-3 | CASSSQRVNTDTQYF
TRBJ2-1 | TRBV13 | CASSSFLLPTDNEQFF
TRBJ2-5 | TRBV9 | CASSAGRATGDWETQYF
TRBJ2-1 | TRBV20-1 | CSAREVVSSYNEQFF
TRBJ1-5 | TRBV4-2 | CASSQVGQVSNQPQHF
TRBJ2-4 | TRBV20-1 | CSAAGHGSKNIQYF
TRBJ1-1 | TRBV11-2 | CASSYRDRYTEAFF
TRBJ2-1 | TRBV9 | CASSVAGLAGSSYNEQFF
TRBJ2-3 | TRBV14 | CASSPGRYTDTQYF
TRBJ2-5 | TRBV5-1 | CASSLVMSTQETQYF
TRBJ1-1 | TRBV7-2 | CASSLDRAMNTEAFF
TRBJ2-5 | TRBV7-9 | CASSLSQLQETQYF
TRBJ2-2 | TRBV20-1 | CSAPPRGTGELFF
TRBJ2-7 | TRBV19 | CASSISQGGPYEQYF
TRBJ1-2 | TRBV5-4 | CASSLQTGDSGYTF